This TCR beta chain was recovered during a study of CD8 T cells in ankylosing spondylitis. Findings and caveats of the study: A number of the motif variants had already been described in reactive arthritis synovial fluid and blood.

This clonotype was observed a few times. What it recognizes is unknown. TCRdb fed the 5' RACE reads into MiXCR, producing one record per CDR3 protein. The table lists 25,000 to 35,000 distinct CDR3 sequences, 13% to 15% of them singletons. This CDR3 comprises 11 residues. Germline loops: CDR1 MGHDK, CDR2 SYGVNS. V dropped 6 bases and J dropped 5 bases, with 7 bases sitting between them. The sequence derives from a male donor with ankylosing spondylitis or in good health (not recorded which). The chain combines TRBV25-1 with TRBJ1-1; no clear D gene. Sequenced input: blood. CDR3 in amino acids: CASSAKTEAFF. DNA of the CDR3: TGTGCCAGCAGCGCAAAAACTGAAGCTTTCTTT. The full variable domain, rest sourced from reference TRBV25-1 and TRBJ1-1, is EADIYQTPRYLVIGTGKKITLECSQTMGHDKMYWYQQDPGMELHLIHYSYGVNSTEKGDLSSESTVSRIRTEHFPLTLESARPSHTSQYLCASSAKTEAFFGQGTRLTVV.